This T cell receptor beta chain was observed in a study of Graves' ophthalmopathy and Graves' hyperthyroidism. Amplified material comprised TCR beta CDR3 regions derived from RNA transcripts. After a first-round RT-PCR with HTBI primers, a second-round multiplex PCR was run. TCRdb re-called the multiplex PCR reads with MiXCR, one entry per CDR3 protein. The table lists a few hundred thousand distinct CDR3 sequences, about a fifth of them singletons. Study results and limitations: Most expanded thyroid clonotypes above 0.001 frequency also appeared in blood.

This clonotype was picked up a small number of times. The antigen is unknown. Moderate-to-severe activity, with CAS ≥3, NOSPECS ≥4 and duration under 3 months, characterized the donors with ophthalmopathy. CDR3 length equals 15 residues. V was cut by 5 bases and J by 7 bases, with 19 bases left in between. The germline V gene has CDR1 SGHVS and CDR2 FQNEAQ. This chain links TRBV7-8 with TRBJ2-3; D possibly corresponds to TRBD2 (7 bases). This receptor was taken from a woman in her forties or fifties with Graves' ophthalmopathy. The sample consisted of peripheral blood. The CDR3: CASSLGAGAPYTQYF. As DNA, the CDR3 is TGTGCCAGCAGCCTGGGGGCGGGAGCGCCTTATACGCAGTATTTT.